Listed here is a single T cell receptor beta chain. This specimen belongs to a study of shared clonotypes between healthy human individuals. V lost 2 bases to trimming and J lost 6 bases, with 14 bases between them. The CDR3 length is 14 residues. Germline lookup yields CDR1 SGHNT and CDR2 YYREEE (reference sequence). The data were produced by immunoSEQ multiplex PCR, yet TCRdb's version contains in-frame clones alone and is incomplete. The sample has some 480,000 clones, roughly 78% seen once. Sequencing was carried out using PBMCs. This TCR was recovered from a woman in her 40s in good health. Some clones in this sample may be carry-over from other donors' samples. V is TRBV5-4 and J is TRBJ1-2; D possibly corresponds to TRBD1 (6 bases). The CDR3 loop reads CASSLSAGVDGYTF. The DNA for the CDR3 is TGTGCCAGCAGCTTAAGTGCAGGGGTAGATGGCTACACCTTC.